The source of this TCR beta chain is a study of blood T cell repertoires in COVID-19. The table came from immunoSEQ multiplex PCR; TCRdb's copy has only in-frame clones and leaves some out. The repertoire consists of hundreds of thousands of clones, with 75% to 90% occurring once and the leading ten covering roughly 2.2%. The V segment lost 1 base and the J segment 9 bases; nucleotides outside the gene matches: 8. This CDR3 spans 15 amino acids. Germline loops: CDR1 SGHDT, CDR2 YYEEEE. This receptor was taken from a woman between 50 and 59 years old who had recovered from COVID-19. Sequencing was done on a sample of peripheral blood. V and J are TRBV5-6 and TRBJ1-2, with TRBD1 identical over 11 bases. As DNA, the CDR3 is TGTGCCAGCAGCTTGCTCTGGACAGGGGGCCAAAGCTACACCTTC. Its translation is CASSLLWTGGQSYTF.